The T cell receptor (beta chain) described here comes from a study of blood T cell repertoires in COVID-19. Study-level information: Specimens from acute and convalescent COVID-19 originated in the United States, Italy and Spain.

Recruits, aged roughly 18 to 89 years, lived in 20 to 30 US areas. Participants were placed into cohorts based on the clinical history they reported. Per the authors' pipeline: Reference gene primer amplification gave estimated nucleated cell counts. Libraries were prepared by immunoSEQ multiplex PCR; TCRdb keeps only in-frame clonotypes and omits some of them. V and J calls and clone size are given by that table; D and trimming were obtained from the DNA. The sample yields around 250,000 clones, approximately 90% seen once. Trimming removed 5 bases at V and 0 bases at J, with 7 bases between. Germline V gives CDR1 SGHAT, CDR2 FQNNGV. There are 13 residues in the CDR3.

Specimen: PBMCs or T cells enriched from blood (not recorded which). This clonotype was sampled from a middle-aged man who had been exposed to COVID-19. The J gene is TRBJ1-1, the V gene TRBV11-2, with D uncertain. The CDR3 DNA is TGTGCCAGCAGCGATGCGTTGAACACTGAAGCTTTCTTT. This translates into CASSDALNTEAFF.